The T cell receptor (beta chain) under discussion was sequenced for a study of blood T cell repertoires in COVID-19. In the source study's methods: Reference gene primer amplification gave estimated nucleated cell counts. Only in-frame clones appear in the TCRdb table, and some are missing; sequencing was by immunoSEQ multiplex PCR. V, J and clone size reflect that table, while D and trimming were determined from the DNA. Of tens of thousands of clones in the sample, 89% were seen once. The source is an elderly man with acute or convalescent COVID-19. Sequencing was done on a sample of peripheral blood.

CDR3 sequence (DNA): TGTGCCAGCAGCCGCCCGGGACTAGCGTTCGACGAGCAGTACTTC. Translation: CASSRPGLAFDEQYF. The chain is built from TRBV3-1 (or the pseudogene TRBV3-2) and TRBJ2-7, with 10 bases lining up with TRBD2. This CDR3 contains 15 residues. From germline, CDR1 is LGHDT and CDR2 YNNKEL (reference sequence). Trimming cost V 4 bases and J 5 bases; bases outside gene matches: 8.